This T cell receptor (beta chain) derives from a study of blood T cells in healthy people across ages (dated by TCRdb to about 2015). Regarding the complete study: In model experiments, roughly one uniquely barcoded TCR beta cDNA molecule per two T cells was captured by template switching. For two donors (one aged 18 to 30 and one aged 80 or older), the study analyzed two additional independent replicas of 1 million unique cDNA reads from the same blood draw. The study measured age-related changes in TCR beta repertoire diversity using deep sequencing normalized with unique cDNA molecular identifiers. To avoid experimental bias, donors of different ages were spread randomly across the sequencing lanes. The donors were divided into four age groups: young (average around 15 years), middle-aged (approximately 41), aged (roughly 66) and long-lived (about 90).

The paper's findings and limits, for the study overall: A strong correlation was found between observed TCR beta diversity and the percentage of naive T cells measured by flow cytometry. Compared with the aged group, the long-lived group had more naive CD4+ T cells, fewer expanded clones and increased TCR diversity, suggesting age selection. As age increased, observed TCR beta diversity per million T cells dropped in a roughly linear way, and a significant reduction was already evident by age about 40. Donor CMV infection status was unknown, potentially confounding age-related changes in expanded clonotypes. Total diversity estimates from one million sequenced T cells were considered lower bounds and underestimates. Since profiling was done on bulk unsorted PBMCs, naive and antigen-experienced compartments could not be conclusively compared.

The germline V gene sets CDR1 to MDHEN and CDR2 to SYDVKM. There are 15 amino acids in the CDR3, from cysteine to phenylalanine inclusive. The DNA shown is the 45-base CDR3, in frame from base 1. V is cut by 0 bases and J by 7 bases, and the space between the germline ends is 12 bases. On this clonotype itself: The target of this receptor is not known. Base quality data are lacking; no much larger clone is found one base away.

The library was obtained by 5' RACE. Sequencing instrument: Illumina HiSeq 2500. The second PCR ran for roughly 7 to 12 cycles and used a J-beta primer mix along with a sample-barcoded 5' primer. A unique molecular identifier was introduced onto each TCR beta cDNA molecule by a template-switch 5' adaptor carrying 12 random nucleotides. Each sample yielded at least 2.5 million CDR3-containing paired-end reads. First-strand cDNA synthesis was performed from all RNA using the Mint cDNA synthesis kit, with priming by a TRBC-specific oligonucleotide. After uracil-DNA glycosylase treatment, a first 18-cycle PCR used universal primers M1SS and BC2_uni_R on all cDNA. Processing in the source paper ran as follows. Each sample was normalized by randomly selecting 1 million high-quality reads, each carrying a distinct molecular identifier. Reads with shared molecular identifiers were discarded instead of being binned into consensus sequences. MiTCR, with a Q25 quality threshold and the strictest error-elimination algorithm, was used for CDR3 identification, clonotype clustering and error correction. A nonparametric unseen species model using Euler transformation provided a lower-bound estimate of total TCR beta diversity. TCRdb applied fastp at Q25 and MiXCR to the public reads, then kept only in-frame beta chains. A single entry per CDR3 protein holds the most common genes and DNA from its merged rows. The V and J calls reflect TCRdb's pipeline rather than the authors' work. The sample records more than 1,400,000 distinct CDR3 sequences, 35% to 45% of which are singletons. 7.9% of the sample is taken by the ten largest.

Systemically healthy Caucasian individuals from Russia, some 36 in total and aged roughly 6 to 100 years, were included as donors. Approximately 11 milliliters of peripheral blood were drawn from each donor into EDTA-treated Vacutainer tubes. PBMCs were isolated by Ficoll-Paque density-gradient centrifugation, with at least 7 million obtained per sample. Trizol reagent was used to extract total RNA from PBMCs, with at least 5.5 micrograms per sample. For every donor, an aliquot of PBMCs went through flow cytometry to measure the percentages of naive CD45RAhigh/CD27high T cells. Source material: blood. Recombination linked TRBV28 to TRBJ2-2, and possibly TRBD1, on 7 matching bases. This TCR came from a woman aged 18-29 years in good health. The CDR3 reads CASSLWRGQHGELFF. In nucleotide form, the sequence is TGTGCCAGCAGTTTATGGCGGGGACAGCACGGGGAGCTGTTTTTT.